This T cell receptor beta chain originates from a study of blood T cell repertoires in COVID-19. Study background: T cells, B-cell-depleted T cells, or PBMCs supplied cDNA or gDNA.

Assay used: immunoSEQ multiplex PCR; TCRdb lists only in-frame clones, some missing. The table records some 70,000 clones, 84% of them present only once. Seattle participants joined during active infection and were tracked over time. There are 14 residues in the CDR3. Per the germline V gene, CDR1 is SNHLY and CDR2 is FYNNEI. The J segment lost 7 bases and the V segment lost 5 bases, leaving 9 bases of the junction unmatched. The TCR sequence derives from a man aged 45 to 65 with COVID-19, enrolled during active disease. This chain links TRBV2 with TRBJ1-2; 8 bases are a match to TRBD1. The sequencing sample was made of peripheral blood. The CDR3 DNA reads TGTGCCAGCAGTATCAGGGGGCCTCGCCGTGGCTACACCTTC. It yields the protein CASSIRGPRRGYTF.